The 32 T cell receptor beta chains in this list originate from one sample, sequenced in a study of PD-L1 blockade in urothelial cancer. The protocol was immunoSEQ multiplex PCR, while the TCRdb copy is restricted to in-frame clones and leaves out a portion. The sample holds approximately 100,000 clones, over 75% seen once. The material was PBMCs, obtained around atezolizumab (anti-PD-L1) treatment. These receptors were taken from a man aged 45-65 years with urothelial cancer.

The table lists this clone with a count of one. CDR3 loop: CASSAEATYEQYF. For the CDR3, the DNA is TGTGCCAGCAGTGCTGAGGCAACCTACGAGCAGTACTTC. This rearrangement joins TRBV2 to TRBJ2-7; D is uncertain. This CDR3 region has 13 residues. V lost 4 bases and J 2 bases, leaving 9 bases between the germline ends. The germline V gene encodes CDR1 SNHLY and CDR2 FYNNEI.

The sample holds one count of this clone. This sequence joins TRBV10-3 and TRBJ1-4, with 7 bases identical to TRBD1. CDR1 and CDR2 (germline): ENHRY, SYGVKD. The ends lost 5 bases at V and 0 bases at J; junction bases unmatched: 3. CDR3 length: 15 amino acids. The DNA of the CDR3 is TGTGCCATCAGTCCCGGGACAGCAACTAATGAAAAACTGTTTTTT. It encodes CAISPGTATNEKLFF.

This clone was counted only a few times. V is TRBV2 and J is TRBJ2-1, with TRBD2 identical over 12 bases. Per germline, CDR1 SNHLY and CDR2 FYNNEI. Trimming removed 0 bases from V and 15 bases from J; junction bases left unmatched: 6. The CDR3 is made up of 14 amino acids. The CDR3 loop is CASSEASTSGRTFF. CDR3 in DNA: TGTGCCAGCAGTGAAGCGTCAACTAGCGGGAGGACGTTCTTC.

The chain carries TRBV28 and TRBJ1-5; D might be TRBD1 (6 bases). The germline V gene encodes CDR1 MDHEN and CDR2 SYDVKM. Trimming stripped 4 bases from V and 2 bases from J, with 15 bases between. CDR3 size: 16 residues. Here the CDR3 DNA reads TGTGCCAGCAGTTCACCTACAGGGTGGGGCAATCAGCCCCAGCATTTT. Its translation: CASSSPTGWGNQPQHF.

V and J are TRBV5-1 and TRBJ2-7, with 10 bases that match TRBD1. Germline loops: CDR1 SGHRS, CDR2 YFSETQ. The V gene end was trimmed by 3 bases and the J gene end by 5 bases; junction bases not matched to a gene: 8. This CDR3 has 15 amino acids. The CDR3 DNA reads as TGCGCCAGCAGCTCTACCGGGACAGGGGTCCACGAGCAGTACTTC. Translation gives CASSSTGTGVHEQYF.

This clone has just one count. The chain has TRBV6-4 and TRBJ2-1; 8 bases match TRBD2. Germline trimming cut 4 bases from V and 2 bases from J; bases unmatched to any gene: 7. The germline CDR1 and CDR2 sequences are MRHNA and SNTAGT. This CDR3 has 16 amino acids. The CDR3 nucleotides are TGTGCCAGCAGTGCCACTAGCGGACCAACCTACAATGAGCAGTTCTTC. This codes for CASSATSGPTYNEQFF.

The chain has TRBV29-1 and TRBJ1-3; possibly TRBD1 for D (6 bases). Trimming left V 5 bases short and J 3 bases short, with 11 bases between. The CDR3 totals 13 residues. CDR1 and CDR2 (germline): SQVTM, ANQGSEA. CDR3 sequence reads: CSVSGENGNTIYF. In DNA form, the CDR3 reads TGCAGCGTTTCAGGGGAAAATGGAAACACCATATATTTT.

The rearrangement joins TRBV5-5 to TRBJ2-3; D is unresolved. Germline lookup yields CDR1 SGHKS and CDR2 YYEKEE (reference sequence). V was cut by 0 bases and J by 0 bases, with 5 bases left in between. The CDR3 contains 14 residues. The CDR3 nucleotides are TGTGCCAGCAGCTTGGACAGCAGCACAGATACGCAGTATTTT. It is translated as CASSLDSSTDTQYF.

The genes are TRBV11-3 and TRBJ2-3, with 9 bases that match TRBD1. The CDR3 loop spans 16 amino acids. After removal of 6 bases from V and 4 bases from J, the junction contained 11 bases not matched to a gene. Germline loops: CDR1 SGHNT, CDR2 YENEEA. CDR3 nucleotides: TGTGCCAGCAGAGCTGGGACAGGGTCAGCGGCAGATACGCAGTATTTT. Translation: CASRAGTGSAADTQYF.

The chain joins TRBV5-4 to TRBJ2-5, with 7 bases that match TRBD2. J lost 5 bases, V lost 4 bases, and 8 bases had no gene match. CDR3 size: 14 residues. Germline CDR1 is SGHNT and CDR2 is YYREEE (reference sequence). The CDR3 spells CASSAGLGRETQYF. The CDR3 region has the DNA TGTGCCAGCAGCGCCGGACTAGGGCGGGAGACCCAGTACTTC.

Points on this clone: Relative to the germline gene, one junction end is altered; a read error may explain this. This chain connects TRBV29-1 to TRBJ2-1; D remains unclear. CDR1 is SQVTM and CDR2 is ANQGSEA in the germline V gene. The CDR3 totals 15 residues. Here the CDR3 reads CSVDPLKASHNEQFF. In nucleotides, the CDR3 is TGCAGCGTTGACCCTCTAAAAGCCTCCCACAATGAGCAGTTCTTC.

This chain joins TRBV5-4 and TRBJ1-5; D uncertain. This CDR3 comprises 14 residues. Trimming took 4 bases from V and 2 from J, leaving 10 bases between them. CDR1 SGHNT and CDR2 YYREEE come from the germline V gene (reference sequence). CDR3 sequence reads: CASSPEGRNQPQHF. The CDR3 nucleotides read TGTGCCAGCAGCCCGGAGGGCCGCAATCAGCCCCAGCATTTT.

The chain carries TRBV11-2 and TRBJ2-2; 8 bases map to TRBD1. CDR1 and CDR2 from the germline V gene are SGHAT and FQNNGV. The CDR3 is made up of 14 amino acids. The V segment lost 2 bases and the J segment 7 bases; nucleotides outside the gene matches: 3. CDR3 in amino acids: CASSLQGAGGELFF. CDR3 DNA: TGTGCCAGCAGCTTACAGGGGGCCGGCGGGGAGCTGTTTTTT.

The V call is TRBV5-1, the J call TRBJ2-7; 9 bases match TRBD2. The CDR3 contains 16 residues. J lost 7 bases, V lost 3 bases, and 14 bases had no gene match. Germline lookup yields CDR1 SGHRS and CDR2 YFSETQ. The CDR3, as DNA: TGCGCCAGCAGCTACCCCGGGGGTAGCGGGAGCGGGGAGCAGTACTTC. This gives the protein CASSYPGGSGSGEQYF.

The chain recombines TRBV30 with TRBJ2-7; perhaps TRBD2 as D (5 bases). CDR3 length: 12 amino acids. Germline CDR1 and CDR2: GTSNPN and SVGIG (reference sequence). V shed 1 base and J shed 4 bases, with 8 bases lying between them. This CDR3 is CAWSATSYEQYF. CDR3 DNA sequence: TGTGCCTGGAGTGCTACTAGTTACGAGCAGTACTTC.

V gene TRBV6-1 combines with J gene TRBJ2-1, with TRBD2 identical over 10 bases. The V gene's germline CDR1 is MNHNS and CDR2 SASEGT. This CDR3 is 14 amino acids long. V shed 2 bases and J 9 bases; nucleotides not matched to a gene: 4. The CDR3: CASSESSGRSEQFF. CDR3 nucleotide sequence: TGTGCCAGCAGTGAATCTAGCGGGAGATCTGAGCAGTTCTTC.

This CDR3 is CASSPPKAGFYNEQFF. Here the CDR3 DNA reads TGTGCCAGCAGCCCTCCTAAAGCGGGGTTCTACAATGAGCAGTTCTTC. The chain uses TRBV9 and TRBJ2-1, with 7 bases fitting TRBD2. J gave up 3 bases and V 4 bases, and 10 bases lay outside the gene matches. The CDR3 is 16 residues long. Germline loops: CDR1 SGDLS, CDR2 YYNGEE.

This clone was seen a single time. The J gene is TRBJ2-7, the V gene TRBV7-9, with 14 bases fitting TRBD2. The CDR3 extends over 16 amino acids. V dropped 0 bases and J dropped 7; count of bases not matched to a gene: 5. From germline, CDR1 is SEHNR and CDR2 FQNEAQ (reference sequence). The CDR3 region is CASSLAGTSGSGEQYF. The DNA of the CDR3 is TGTGCCAGCAGCTTAGCCGGGACTAGCGGGAGTGGGGAGCAGTACTTC.

This clone was detected a few times. The CDR3 sequence: CASSPITRADEKLFF. The CDR3 DNA sequence: TGTGCCAGCTCCCCTATTACGAGGGCGGATGAAAAACTGTTTTTT. V gene TRBV18 combines with J gene TRBJ1-4; unclear D gene. The CDR3 consists of 15 residues. The V end was cut by 6 bases, the J end by 6 bases, with 17 bases between. Germline CDR1 and CDR2: KGHSH and LQKENI.

The genes are TRBV7-9 and TRBJ1-2; D uncertain. Deletions cut 1 base from V and 6 bases from J, with 9 bases between. This CDR3 contains 13 residues. Germline CDR1 is SEHNR and CDR2 is FQNEAQ (reference sequence). CDR3 sequence (DNA): TGTGCCAGCAGCTTAGGACATAAGGATGGCTACACCTTC. Protein sequence: CASSLGHKDGYTF. Looking up the rest from reference TRBV7-9 and TRBJ1-2 gives the full variable domain: DTGVSQNPRHKITKRGQNVTFRCDPISEHNRLYWYRQTLGQGPEFLTYFQNEAQLEKSRLLSDRFSAERPKGSFSTLEIQRTEQGDSAMYLCASSLGHKDGYTFGSGTRLTVV.

This rearrangement joins TRBV15 to TRBJ2-2; D gene unclear. Germline V gene sequence: CDR1 LNHNV, CDR2 YYDKDF (reference sequence). The CDR3 has 12 residues. V was cut by 3 bases and J by 4 bases, with 3 bases left in between. For the CDR3, the DNA is TGTGCCACCAGCAGCGGCACCGGGGAGCTGTTTTTT. This encodes CATSSGTGELFF.

The rearrangement joins TRBV28 to TRBJ2-2; no definite D call. CDR1 and CDR2 (germline): MDHEN, SYDVKM. The CDR3 runs to 12 residues. The V end lost 6 bases, the J end lost 8 bases, and 10 bases lay between the germline ends. Here the CDR3 reads CASSLNQGELFF. The CDR3 DNA reads as TGTGCCAGCAGCCTTAACCAGGGGGAGCTGTTTTTT.

The V gene is TRBV5-6, the J gene TRBJ1-6, with TRBD1 identical over 7 bases. Germline CDR1 and CDR2: SGHDT and YYEEEE. CDR3 length: 15 residues. V lost 2 bases and J lost 10; bases outside the gene matches: 9. DNA of the CDR3: TGTGCCAGCAGCTTATCCTCCTGGGACAGATCACCCCTCCACTTT. Encoded protein: CASSLSSWDRSPLHF.

The chain links TRBV30 to TRBJ1-2, with 8 bases fitting TRBD1. V shed 8 bases, J shed 5 bases, and the junction held 4 bases outside the gene matches. There are 11 residues in the CDR3. Germline V CDR1 and CDR2: GTSNPN, SVGIG (reference sequence). CDR3 amino acids: CAGDRTYGYTF. DNA for the CDR3: TGTGCCGGGGACAGGACGTATGGCTACACCTTC.

CDR3 sequence reads: CASSRTSGSYEQYF. The CDR3 DNA follows: TGTGCCAGCAGCAGGACTAGCGGGAGCTACGAGCAGTACTTC. This rearrangement joins TRBV28 to TRBJ2-7; 13 bases match TRBD2. The germline gives CDR1 MDHEN, CDR2 SYDVKM. The CDR3 is 14 amino acids. V was clipped by 6 bases and J by 3 bases; unmatched bases: 2.

V gene TRBV11-2 combines with J gene TRBJ2-7; a weak D match, TRBD2 (5 bases). The CDR3 runs 15 residues. Germline CDR1 reads SGHAT; CDR2 reads FQNNGV. V was cut by 1 base and J by 2 bases, with 12 bases left in between. The CDR3 sequence: CASSLVEGGAYEQYF. The CDR3 bases are TGTGCCAGCAGCTTAGTCGAGGGTGGCGCCTACGAGCAGTACTTC.

The CDR3: CASRDRLQETQYF. The CDR3 bases are TGTGCCAGCAGAGACAGATTACAAGAGACCCAGTACTTC. J is TRBJ2-5 and V is TRBV6-5; possible D gene TRBD1, 5 bases. Looked up from germline, CDR1 is MNHEY and CDR2 is SVGAGI. V was shortened by 6 bases and J by 2 bases, with 10 bases between the two germline ends. CDR3 length equals 13 residues.

The chain combines TRBV30 with TRBJ1-2; no clear D. The CDR3 has 11 residues. Germline values: CDR1 GTSNPN, CDR2 SVGIG (reference sequence). Trimming cost V 3 bases and J 2 bases, with 4 bases left between them. The CDR3 sequence is CAWRQNYGYTF. Written as DNA, the CDR3 is TGTGCCTGGAGACAAAACTATGGCTACACCTTC.

The chain couples TRBV4-2 to TRBJ2-2; unclear D gene. V lost 0 bases and J lost 4, with 15 bases in between. Germline V gene sequence: CDR1 LGHNA, CDR2 YNFKEQ. The CDR3 spans 17 residues. CDR3 amino acids: CASSQEGRYLSTGELFF. CDR3 bases: TGTGCCAGCAGCCAAGAAGGCAGGTACCTCTCCACCGGGGAGCTGTTTTTT.

This chain connects TRBV5-6 to TRBJ2-7, with TRBD2 identical over 10 bases. In germline, CDR1 is SGHDT, CDR2 YYEEEE. CDR3 length: 15 amino acids. V lost 2 bases to trimming and J lost 2 bases; unmatched junction nucleotides: 4. CDR3 in amino acids: CASSLGLAEPYEQYF. As DNA, the CDR3 is TGTGCCAGCAGCTTAGGACTAGCGGAACCCTACGAGCAGTACTTC.

As for this clone: At one end the junction does not follow the germline gene, possibly because of a read error. The genes are TRBV7-7 and TRBJ2-1; 12 bases are shared with TRBD2. This CDR3 comprises 16 residues. Germline CDR1 and CDR2: SSHAT and FNYEAQ (reference sequence). CDR3 bases: TGTGCTAGCAGCGCAAGTGGAACTAGCGGGAGGAATGAGCAGTTCTTC. Translated, it gives CASSASGTSGRNEQFF.

This clone was seen a few times. This sequence joins TRBV19 and TRBJ1-2, with 8 bases lining up with TRBD1. V shed 10 bases and J 8 bases; nucleotides not matched to a gene: 6. The CDR3 consists of 11 residues. Germline CDR1 is LNHDA and CDR2 is SQIVND (reference sequence). This CDR3 is CAIDRGGGYTF. The CDR3 DNA is TGTGCCATCGACAGGGGAGGAGGCTACACCTTC. The full variable domain, in which reference TRBV19 and TRBJ1-2 provide the parts outside the CDR3, is DGGITQSPKYLFRKEGQNVTLSCEQNLNHDAMYWYRQDPGQGLRLIYYSQIVNDFQKGDIAEGYSVSREKKESFPLTVTSAQKNPTAFYLCAIDRGGGYTFGSGTRLTVV.